One and the same sample provided the 23 T cell receptor beta chains below, sequenced in a study of cytomegalovirus exposure and HLA in healthy donors. PCR primers comprised 60 Vbeta and 13 Jbeta primers. Some clones are missing from TCRdb's copy, which holds only in-frame ones; the method was immunoSEQ multiplex PCR. Here the sample spans some 200,000 clones, 84% being singletons. Sequenced input: PBMCs. These receptors were collected from a woman in her fifties or sixties in good health and CMV-seropositive.

This clone is a singleton in its sample. V and J are TRBV29-1 and TRBJ2-2, with 10 nucleotides matching TRBD2. In germline, CDR1 is SQVTM, CDR2 ANQGSEA. This CDR3 has 18 residues. The V segment lost 1 base and the J segment 5 bases; nucleotides outside the gene matches: 13. The DNA for the CDR3 is TGCAGCGTTGAAGTAATAGGGATAGCGGGGGGTTTGACCGGGGAGCTGTTTTTT. It specifies CSVEVIGIAGGLTGELFF.

This rearrangement joins TRBV5-3 to TRBJ1-2, with 7 bases matching TRBD1. TRBV5-3 counts as an open reading frame of uncertain function. The trim removed 4 bases at V and 4 bases at J, leaving 13 bases unmatched. CDR3 length: 16 amino acids. The CDR3: CARSSGGTDGPYGYTF. CDR3 DNA: TGTGCCAGAAGCAGTGGAGGGACAGACGGCCCCTATGGCTACACCTTC.

The chain carries TRBV11-2 and TRBJ2-4; the D gene is possibly TRBD1 (6 bases). The length of the CDR3 is 15 residues. The V end was cut by 5 bases, the J end by 0 bases, with 11 bases between. Germline values: CDR1 SGHAT, CDR2 FQNNGV. Written as DNA, the CDR3 is TGTGCCAGCAGCCTCGGGGACACAGCCAAAAACATTCAGTACTTC. It encodes CASSLGDTAKNIQYF.

This chain joins TRBV9 and TRBJ2-7; 7 positions match TRBD2. The germline gives CDR1 SGDLS, CDR2 YYNGEE. This CDR3 is built from 15 residues. The ends lost 4 bases at V and 0 bases at J; junction bases unmatched: 7. CDR3 sequence (DNA): TGTGCCAGCAGCACCACGGGAGGATTCTCCTACGAGCAGTACTTC. This sequence encodes CASSTTGGFSYEQYF. Full variable domain (missing parts from reference TRBV9 and TRBJ2-7): DSGVTQTPKHLITATGQRVTLRCSPRSGDLSVYWYQQSLDQGLQFLIQYYNGEERAKGNILERFSAQQFPDLHSELNLSSLELGDSALYFCASSTTGGFSYEQYFGPGTRLTVT.

The V call is TRBV6-1, the J call TRBJ2-7, with D perhaps matching TRBD2 (5 bases). The V end lost 4 bases, the J end lost 7 bases, and 11 bases lay between the germline ends. CDR3 length: 12 residues. The germline V gene encodes CDR1 MNHNS and CDR2 SASEGT. DNA of the CDR3: TGTGCCAGCAGTGTTGCGAGGGATGAGCAGTACTTC. Its translation: CASSVARDEQYF.

The gene calls are TRBV7-9 and TRBJ1-1; a weak D match, TRBD1 (5 bases). CDR1 and CDR2 from the germline V gene are SEHNR and FQNEAQ (reference sequence). V lost 6 bases to trimming and J lost 5 bases, with 10 bases between them. The CDR3 has 12 amino acids. CDR3: CASRTGGTEAFF. DNA of the CDR3: TGTGCCAGCAGAACTGGGGGGACTGAAGCTTTCTTT.

The genes are TRBV19 and TRBJ2-1, with a weak D call TRBD2 (6 bases). Germline CDR1 LNHDA, CDR2 SQIVND (reference sequence). The V and J ends lost 4 bases and 5 bases respectively, with 15 bases between them. The CDR3 totals 15 residues. CDR3 amino acids: CASSTIAGRDNEQFF. DNA of the CDR3: TGTGCCAGTAGTACAATCGCGGGGAGAGACAATGAGCAGTTCTTC.

V and J are TRBV29-1 and TRBJ1-6; 8 nucleotides line up with TRBD1. With V trimmed by 6 bases and J by 10 bases, 8 bases remained unmatched. The germline V gene has CDR1 SQVTM and CDR2 ANQGSEA. CDR3 length: 13 residues. CDR3 protein: CSVWTGFGSPLHF. CDR3 nucleotide sequence: TGCAGCGTGTGGACAGGGTTCGGCTCACCCCTCCACTTT.

J is TRBJ2-5 and V is TRBV27, with D possibly being TRBD2 (6 bases). Germline V lookup: CDR1 MNHEY, CDR2 SMNVEV (reference sequence). V was pared by 1 base and J by 4 bases, with 7 bases between. The CDR3 loop spans 13 amino acids. The DNA of the CDR3 is TGTGCCAGCAGTTTATTGGGAGGAGAGACCCAGTACTTC. Its protein is CASSLLGGETQYF.

The chain joins TRBV11-2 to TRBJ2-7; D not resolved. The CDR3 loop spans 14 amino acids. CDR1 SGHAT and CDR2 FQNNGV come from the germline V gene. Trimming removed 5 bases at V and 3 bases at J, with 14 bases between. The chain's CDR3 is CASSLQTSYYEQYF. The CDR3 DNA reads TGTGCCAGCAGCCTACAGACCTCCTACTACGAGCAGTACTTC.

The V call is TRBV30, the J call TRBJ1-5, with D maybe TRBD1 (6 bases). The CDR3 covers 16 residues. The V end was cut by 0 bases, the J end by 3 bases, with 15 bases between. Germline CDR1 reads GTSNPN; CDR2 reads SVGIG (reference sequence). CDR3 amino acids: CAWSVPRQGINQPQHF. Written as DNA, the CDR3 is TGTGCCTGGAGTGTCCCCCGCCAGGGGATCAATCAGCCCCAGCATTTT.

This rearrangement joins TRBV19 to TRBJ1-4; D might be TRBD1 (5 bases). The germline CDR1 and CDR2 sequences are LNHDA and SQIVND (reference sequence). V lost 3 bases to trimming and J lost 4 bases, with 12 bases between them. The CDR3 totals 15 residues. CDR3 sequence (DNA): TGTGCCAGTAGTATTGACAGTCCGTTTAATGAAAAACTGTTTTTT. The encoded protein is CASSIDSPFNEKLFF.

V usage is TRBV18 and J usage is TRBJ1-4; 8 nucleotides align to TRBD1. The CDR3 totals 14 residues. Losses at the gene ends were 5 bases for V and 7 bases for J; bases not matched to a gene: 6. Germline CDR1 is KGHSH and CDR2 is LQKENI. The CDR3 spells CASSSGQGPEKLFF. In DNA form, the CDR3 reads TGTGCCAGCTCATCCGGACAGGGTCCTGAAAAACTGTTTTTT. Drawing the rest from reference TRBV18 and TRBJ1-4, the complete variable domain is NAGVMQNPRHLVRRRGQEARLRCSPMKGHSHVYWYRQLPEEGLKFMVYLQKENIIDESGMPKERFSAEFPKEGPSILRIQQVVRGDSAAYFCASSSGQGPEKLFFGSGTQLSVL.

This chain joins TRBV18 and TRBJ2-2; the D gene is possibly TRBD2 (5 bases). Germline V CDR1 and CDR2: KGHSH, LQKENI. The length of the CDR3 is 13 residues. V dropped 3 bases and J dropped 6 bases, with 8 bases sitting between them. The CDR3 DNA reads as TGTGCCAGCTCACCGTCAGCGGCCGGGGAGCTGTTTTTT. Protein product: CASSPSAAGELFF.

V is TRBV4-1 and J is TRBJ2-1, with D possibly matching TRBD2 (5 bases). The germline V and J ends were trimmed by 1 base and 0 bases, with 16 bases remaining between them. Germline V gene data show CDR1 as MGHRA and CDR2 as YSYEKL. This CDR3 has 18 residues. CDR3 coding DNA: TGCGCCAGCAGCCAAGCCCCACTAGTCCAGAGCTCCTACAATGAGCAGTTCTTC. It is translated as CASSQAPLVQSSYNEQFF.

The chain links TRBV19 to TRBJ1-5; D possibly corresponds to TRBD1 (5 bases). The CDR3 loop spans 18 amino acids. Deletions cut 1 base from V and 7 bases from J, with 23 bases between. Germline loops: CDR1 LNHDA, CDR2 SQIVND (reference sequence). CDR3 DNA sequence: TGTGCCAGTAGTATAGTTGCGGGTGGAGGGGCGGGAAACCAGCCCCAGCATTTT. It specifies CASSIVAGGGAGNQPQHF.

This chain joins TRBV5-4 and TRBJ2-7, with TRBD2 matching over 15 bases. CDR1 is SGHNT and CDR2 is YYREEE in the germline V gene (reference sequence). The CDR3 spans 15 residues. Losses at the gene ends were 4 bases for V and 7 bases for J; bases not matched to a gene: 6. The CDR3 DNA sequence: TGTGCCAGCAGCGTGGGACTAGCGGGGGGCAGGGAGCAGTACTTC. Its translation is CASSVGLAGGREQYF.

The chain combines TRBV11-1 with TRBJ1-1; D may be TRBD1 (5 bases). V shed 6 bases and J shed 8 bases, with 16 bases lying between them. CDR1 is SGHAT, CDR2 FQDESV, per germline (reference sequence). The CDR3 is 13 residues long. For the CDR3, the DNA is TGTGCCAGCAGGATGAGTGGGGGGTCGGAAGCTTTCTTT. Amino acid sequence: CASRMSGGSEAFF.

The rearrangement joins TRBV4-1 to TRBJ1-2, with D hard to call. From germline, CDR1 is MGHRA and CDR2 YSYEKL. V shed 0 bases and J shed 4 bases, with 12 bases lying between them. The CDR3 contains 15 residues. CDR3 coding DNA: TGCGCCAGCAGCCAAGAAGCAATCCAGGCCTATGGCTACACCTTC. It specifies CASSQEAIQAYGYTF.

This rearrangement joins TRBV6-1 to TRBJ1-1, with TRBD1 identical over 8 bases. V shed 6 bases and J 0 bases; nucleotides not matched to a gene: 6. CDR1 and CDR2 from the germline V gene are MNHNS and SASEGT. The CDR3 runs 15 residues. DNA of the CDR3: TGTGCCAGCAGGCCTACAGGGGGAATGAACACTGAAGCTTTCTTT. Amino acid sequence: CASRPTGGMNTEAFF.

As concerns this clone: Its ends do not fully match the called genes, so a read error is possible. This chain joins TRBV7-7 and TRBJ2-5; 9 nucleotides line up with TRBD1. The CDR3 loop spans 15 amino acids. Per the germline V gene, CDR1 is SSHAT and CDR2 is FNYEAQ (reference sequence). CDR3 residues: CASSPGTGLTETQYF. In nucleotides, the CDR3 is TGTGCTAGCAGCCCTGGGACAGGGCTGACAGAGACCCAGTACTTC. Supplemented by reference TRBV7-7 and TRBJ2-5, the full variable domain reads GAGVSQSPRYKVTKRGQDVTLRCDPISSHATLYWYQQALGQGPEFLTYFNYEAQPDKSGLPSDRFSAERPEGSISTLTIQRTEQRDSAMYRCASSPGTGLTETQYFGPGTRLLVL.

The chain couples TRBV7-3 to TRBJ1-6, with a tentative D call TRBD1 (6 bases). The ends were cut back, 0 bases at V and 7 bases at J, with 10 bases in the middle. Germline V gene sequence: CDR1 SGHTA, CDR2 FQGTGA. CDR3 size: 15 residues. The chain's CDR3 is CASSLTAGANSPLHF. Here the CDR3 DNA reads TGTGCCAGCAGCTTAACGGCAGGGGCGAATTCACCCCTCCACTTT. The full variable domain, its missing parts supplied by reference TRBV7-3 and TRBJ1-6, is GAGVSQTPSNKVTEKGKYVELRCDPISGHTALYWYRQSLGQGPEFLIYFQGTGAADDSGLPNDRFFAVRPEGSVSTLKIQRTERGDSAVYLCASSLTAGANSPLHFGNGTRLTVT.

This chain uses TRBV4-3 with TRBJ1-1; D is perhaps TRBD1 (6 bases). Trimming shortened V by 1 base and J by 0 bases, and 12 bases separated the two germline ends. The CDR3 runs 16 residues. CDR1 and CDR2 (germline): LGHNA, YSLEER. The chain's CDR3 is CASSQAQGLVNTEAFF. The CDR3 DNA reads as TGCGCCAGCAGCCAAGCCCAGGGGCTTGTGAACACTGAAGCTTTCTTT.